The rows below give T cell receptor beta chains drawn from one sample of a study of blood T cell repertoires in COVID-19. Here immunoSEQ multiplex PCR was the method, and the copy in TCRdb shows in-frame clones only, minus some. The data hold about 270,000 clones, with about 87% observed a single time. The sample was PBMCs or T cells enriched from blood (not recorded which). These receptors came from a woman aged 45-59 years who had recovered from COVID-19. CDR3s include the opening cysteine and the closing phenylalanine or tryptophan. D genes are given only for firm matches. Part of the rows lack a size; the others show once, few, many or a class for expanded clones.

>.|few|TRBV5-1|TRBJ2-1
TGCGCCAGCAGCCCGGGACTCCCTGAGCAGTTCTTC
CASSPGLPEQFF
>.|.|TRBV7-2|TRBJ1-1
TGTGCCAGCAGCTTAAGGAGTGAGGCCCCGAACACTGAAGCTTTCTTT
CASSLRSEAPNTEAFF
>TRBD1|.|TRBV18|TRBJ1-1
TGTGCCAGCTCACCCGGGACAGGCATGAACACTGAAGCTTTCTTT
CASSPGTGMNTEAFF
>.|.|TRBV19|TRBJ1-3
TGTGCCAGTAGTATAGTTGGCGGAAGCTCTGGAAACACCATATATTTT
CASSIVGGSSGNTIYF
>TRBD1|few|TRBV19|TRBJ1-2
TGTGCCAGTAGTGCAGAGGACAGGGGGAATGGCTACACCTTC
CASSAEDRGNGYTF
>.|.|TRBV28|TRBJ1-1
TGTGCCAGCAGTTTACCGGGGAACACTGAAGCTTTCTTT
CASSLPGNTEAFF
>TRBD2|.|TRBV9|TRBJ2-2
TGTGCCAGCAGCAACCCGACTAGCGGGAGTGGGACCGGGGAGCTGTTTTTT
CASSNPTSGSGTGELFF
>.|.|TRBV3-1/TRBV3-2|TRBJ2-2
TGTGCCAGCAGCCAAGGTCAGGGGACCGGGGAGCTGTTTTTT
CASSQGQGTGELFF
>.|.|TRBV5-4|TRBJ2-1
TGTGCCAGTAAACGGGACTTCTCCTACAATGAGCAGTTCTTC
CASKRDFSYNEQFF
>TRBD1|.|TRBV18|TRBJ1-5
TGTGCCAGCTCACCGGGGACAGGGCTTTCCCTGTCCCAGCATTTT
CASSPGTGLSLSQHF
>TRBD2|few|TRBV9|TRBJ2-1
TGTGCCAGCAGCTTGTCTAGCGGGAGTTTCGATGAGCAGTTCTTC
CASSLSSGSFDEQFF
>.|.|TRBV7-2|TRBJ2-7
TGTGCCAGCAGCCTGGACAGCTACTACGAGCAGTACTTC
CASSLDSYYEQYF
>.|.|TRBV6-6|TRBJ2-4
TGTGCCAGCAGTCAAAGCTTTGCCGACATTCAGTACTTC
CASSQSFADIQYF
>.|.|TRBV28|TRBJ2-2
TGTGCCAGCAGTTCCGGGGGGAACACCGGGGAGCTGTTTTTT
CASSSGGNTGELFF
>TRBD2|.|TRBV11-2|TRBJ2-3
TGTGCCAGCAGCTTAGGGGTGGGACTAGTGGCAGATACGCAGTATTTT
CASSLGVGLVADTQYF
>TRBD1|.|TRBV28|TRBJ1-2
TGTGCCAGCATTCCCCGGCTCGGGACAGATTATTATGGCCACACCTTC
CASIPRLGTDYYGHTF
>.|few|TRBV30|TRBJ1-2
TGTGCCTGGACAGGGGACTATGGCTACACCTTC
CAWTGDYGYTF
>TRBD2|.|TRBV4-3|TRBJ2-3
TGCGCCAGCAGCCAAGTCGCGGGACTAGCGGGAGGAGAAGTAACAGATACGCAGTATTTT
CASSQVAGLAGGEVTDTQYF
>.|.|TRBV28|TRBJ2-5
TGTGCCAGCAAGTCCGCGGGACAAGAGACCCAGTACTTC
CASKSAGQETQYF
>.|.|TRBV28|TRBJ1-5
TGTGCCAGCGGAAACTACGGGAATCAGCCCCAGCATTTT
CASGNYGNQPQHF
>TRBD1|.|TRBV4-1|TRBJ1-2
TGCGCCAGCAGCCAACCAACGCGGACAGGGGATAAGTATGGCTACACCTTC
CASSQPTRTGDKYGYTF
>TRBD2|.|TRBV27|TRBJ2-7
TGTGCCAGCAGTTCCCAGGCGGGAGGGCCTAGGTACGAGCAGTACTTC
CASSSQAGGPRYEQYF
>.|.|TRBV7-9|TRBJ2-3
TGTGCCAGCAGCTTCGGACAAAGCACAGATACGCAGTATTTT
CASSFGQSTDTQYF
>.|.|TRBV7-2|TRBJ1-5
TGTGCCAGCAGCCCCGGGACACCGAATCAGCCCCAGCATTTT
CASSPGTPNQPQHF
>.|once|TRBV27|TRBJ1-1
TGTGCCAGCAGTTTATCCCCAGGTCGGACAGTCAACACTGAAGCTTTCTTT
CASSLSPGRTVNTEAFF
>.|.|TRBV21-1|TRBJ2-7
TGTGCCAGCAGCAAGGGACAGGAGGCCTACGAGCAGTACTTC
CASSKGQEAYEQYF
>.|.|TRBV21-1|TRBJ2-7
TGTGCCAGCAGCAAGGAACTAGCGGAACTCGATAAGTACGAGCAGTACTTC
CASSKELAELDKYEQYF
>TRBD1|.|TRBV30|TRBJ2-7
TGTGCCTGGAGTCGCCGGGACAGCAAGAACGAGCAGTACTTC
CAWSRRDSKNEQYF
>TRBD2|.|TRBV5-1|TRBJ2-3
TGCGCCAGCAGCTGGACTAGCGGGAGCTTAAATACGCAGTATTTT
CASSWTSGSLNTQYF
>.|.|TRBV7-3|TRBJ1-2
TGTGCCAGCAGCTCGAGGGAACTCTTAGGCTACACCTTC
CASSSRELLGYTF
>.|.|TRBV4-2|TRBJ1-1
TGTGCCAGCAGCCAAGACTCCAGGGGGAACACTGAAGCTTTCTTT
CASSQDSRGNTEAFF
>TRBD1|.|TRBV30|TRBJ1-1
TGTGCCTGGAGATCGAGCGACAGGGGGGTGGACACTGAAGCTTTCTTT
CAWRSSDRGVDTEAFF
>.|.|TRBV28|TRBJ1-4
TGTGCCAGCAGTGAGACCAGGGACTCGAGGGCACTGTTTTTT
CASSETRDSRALFF
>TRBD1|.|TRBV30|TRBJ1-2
TGTGCCTGGACCGAATTAGGGACAGCCCTGGGGGTTACCTTC
CAWTELGTALGVTF
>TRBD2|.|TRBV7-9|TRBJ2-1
TGTGCCAGCAGCTTACGTCAGACTAGCGGGACGTACAATGAGCAGTTCTTC
CASSLRQTSGTYNEQFF
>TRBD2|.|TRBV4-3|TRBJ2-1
TGCGCCAGCAGCCAAGGGACTAGCGGGGATCGTTACAATGAGCAGTTCTTC
CASSQGTSGDRYNEQFF
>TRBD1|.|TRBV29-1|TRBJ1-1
TGCAGCGCGACAGGGAAAGGCACTGAAGCTTTCTTT
CSATGKGTEAFF
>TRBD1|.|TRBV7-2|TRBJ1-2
TGTGCCAGCAGACTAACGGGAGACAGGGTCGAGAACTATGGCTACACCTTC
CASRLTGDRVENYGYTF
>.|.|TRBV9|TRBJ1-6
TGTGCCAGCACCGGTAGCAGCTCCTATAATTCACCCCTCCACTTT
CASTGSSSYNSPLHF
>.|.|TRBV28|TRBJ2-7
TGTGCCAGCAGTGAACAAACCGGGATGGTATACGAGCAGTACTTC
CASSEQTGMVYEQYF